Shown below are 17 T cell receptor beta chains from a single sample sequenced in a study of T cell clones after liver transplantation. The table came from immunoSEQ multiplex PCR; TCRdb's copy has only in-frame clones and leaves some out. This sample carries roughly 18,000 clones, approximately 92% of them seen once, and the ten largest clones take roughly 13%. The material was CD8+ T cells from blood, obtained 46 months after liver transplant. Receptors were obtained from a human patient who received a liver transplant. A share of the T cells may be of graft donor origin.

This chain uses TRBV28 with TRBJ2-1; 7 bases are a match to TRBD1. This CDR3 is 13 amino acids long. The V and J ends lost 6 bases and 1 base, in that order; junction bases with no gene match: 0. The germline gives CDR1 MDHEN, CDR2 SYDVKM. The CDR3 region has the DNA TGTGCCAGCAGGGACAGGTCCTACAATGAGCAGTTCTTC. Translating gives CASRDRSYNEQFF.

The chain employs TRBV19 and TRBJ1-5; 7 bases are shared with TRBD1. V shed 4 bases and J 7 bases; nucleotides not matched to a gene: 1. Germline V CDR1 and CDR2: LNHDA, SQIVND (reference sequence). CDR3 length: 12 amino acids. CDR3: CASSRQGQPQHF. The CDR3 DNA reads as TGTGCCAGTAGTAGACAGGGCCAGCCCCAGCATTTT.

This clone was recorded a few times. The chain carries TRBV7-6 and TRBJ1-3, with D maybe TRBD1 (5 bases). V lost 5 bases and J 0 bases, leaving 17 bases between the germline ends. The germline gives CDR1 SGHVS, CDR2 FNYEAQ. The length of the CDR3 is 17 residues. Written as DNA, the CDR3 is TGTGCCAGCAGCCCCCTACTAGGGGAGAACTCTGGAAACACCATATATTTT. This translates into CASSPLLGENSGNTIYF. Supplemented by reference TRBV7-6 and TRBJ1-3, the full variable domain reads GAGVSQSPRYKVTKRGQDVALRCDPISGHVSLYWYRQALGQGPEFLTYFNYEAQQDKSGLPNDRFSAERPEGSISTLTIQRTEQRDSAMYRCASSPLLGENSGNTIYFGEGSWLTVV.

This rearrangement joins TRBV19 to TRBJ2-7; possibly TRBD2 for D (6 bases). Germline V gene lookup returns CDR1 LNHDA and CDR2 SQIVND (reference sequence). The V and J ends lost 4 bases and 2 bases respectively, with 12 bases between them. The CDR3 is made up of 14 amino acids. The CDR3 region has the DNA TGTGCCAGTAGTAGCCGGGACTTCACCTACGAGCAGTACTTC. Encoded protein: CASSSRDFTYEQYF.

The chain combines TRBV7-7 with TRBJ2-2; possibly TRBD1 or TRBD2 for D (6 bases each). Germline CDR1 SSHAT, CDR2 FNYEAQ (reference sequence). The CDR3 contains 14 residues. Trimming removed 5 bases from V and 7 bases from J, with 14 bases in between. The CDR3 spells CASSQEGVVGELFF. The DNA of the CDR3 is TGTGCCAGCAGCCAGGAGGGGGTGGTCGGGGAGCTGTTTTTT.

The chain uses TRBV4-3 and TRBJ1-1; D might be TRBD1 (5 bases). CDR1 LGHNA and CDR2 YSLEER come from the germline V gene. The CDR3 extends over 15 amino acids. Trimming took off 4 bases at V and 6 bases at J, with 18 bases between the two ends. The CDR3 DNA is TGCGCCAGCAGCCCGCATTACGCGGGGGACTCTGAAGCTTTCTTT. As protein: CASSPHYAGDSEAFF.

The V and J genes are TRBV28 and TRBJ2-2, with unresolved D. CDR1 is MDHEN and CDR2 is SYDVKM in the germline V gene. V lost 3 bases to trimming and J lost 6 bases, with 2 bases between them. The CDR3 spans 11 residues. CDR3 in DNA: TGTGCCAGCAGTTTCGCCGGGGAGCTGTTTTTT. Amino acid sequence: CASSFAGELFF.

V gene TRBV7-9 combines with J gene TRBJ1-5, with a possible D match to TRBD1 (5 bases). The CDR3 contains 14 residues. In germline, CDR1 is SEHNR, CDR2 FQNEAQ (reference sequence). Trimming cost V 1 base and J 3 bases, with 7 bases left between them. The CDR3 is CASSLGGTNQPQHF. The CDR3 nucleotides are TGTGCCAGCAGCTTAGGAGGGACCAATCAGCCCCAGCATTTT. Full variable domain (rest looked up from reference TRBV7-9 and TRBJ1-5): DTGVSQNPRHKITKRGQNVTFRCDPISEHNRLYWYRQTLGQGPEFLTYFQNEAQLEKSRLLSDRFSAERPKGSFSTLEIQRTEQGDSAMYLCASSLGGTNQPQHFGDGTRLSIL.

The CDR3: CASSLGVVSTDTQYF. For the CDR3, the DNA is TGTGCCAGCAGCTTAGGTGTTGTTTCCACAGATACGCAGTATTTT. The rearrangement joins TRBV7-3 to TRBJ2-3; D call uncertain. The CDR3 length is 15 residues. The germline V gene encodes CDR1 SGHTA and CDR2 FQGTGA. Between the trimmed V and J ends, which lost 2 bases and 2 bases, there was a span of 11 bases.

The chain links TRBV7-6 to TRBJ1-4, with D unclear. Per germline, CDR1 SGHVS and CDR2 FNYEAQ. This CDR3 region has 14 residues. V was cut by 2 bases and J by 8 bases, with 12 bases left in between. The CDR3, as DNA: TGTGCCAGCAGCTTACTAGGTGAAGGGGAAAAACTGTTTTTT. It yields the protein CASSLLGEGEKLFF.

V is TRBV27 and J is TRBJ1-4, with 8 bases fitting TRBD1. V shed 2 bases, J shed 11 bases, and the junction held 7 bases outside the gene matches. Germline V lookup: CDR1 MNHEY, CDR2 SMNVEV (reference sequence). The length of the CDR3 is 14 residues. CDR3 amino acids: CASSLGQGAYKLFF. The CDR3 coding sequence is TGTGCCAGCAGTTTAGGGCAGGGGGCGTATAAACTGTTTTTT.

The chain links TRBV5-6 to TRBJ2-7; 7 bases agree with TRBD1. The V segment lost 2 bases and the J segment 3 bases; nucleotides outside the gene matches: 2. Germline V lookup: CDR1 SGHDT, CDR2 YYEEEE. CDR3 size: 13 residues. The DNA of the CDR3 is TGTGCCAGCAGCTTTGGGACAGTCTACGAGCAGTACTTC. This translates into CASSFGTVYEQYF. Combining the CDR3 with reference TRBV5-6 and TRBJ2-7 gives the whole variable domain DAGVTQSPTHLIKTRGQQVTLRCSPKSGHDTVSWYQQALGQGPQFIFQYYEEEERQRGNFPDRFSGHQFPNYSSELNVNALLLGDSALYLCASSFGTVYEQYFGPGTRLTVT.

This clone appeared a single time. The chain carries TRBV9 and TRBJ2-1; the D gene could be TRBD1 or TRBD2 (5 bases each). Per germline, CDR1 SGDLS and CDR2 YYNGEE. CDR3 length: 16 residues. V lost 0 bases and J lost 0, with 10 bases in between. DNA for the CDR3: TGTGCCAGCAGCGTAGTCTGGGACCTCTCCTACAATGAGCAGTTCTTC. It is translated as CASSVVWDLSYNEQFF.

This chain joins TRBV5-1 and TRBJ2-7, with D unclear. Germline V lookup: CDR1 SGHRS, CDR2 YFSETQ. The CDR3 runs 14 residues. The germline V and J ends were trimmed by 0 bases and 0 bases, with 7 bases remaining between them. CDR3 DNA sequence: TGCGCCAGCAGCTTGGGCTCGGGCTCCTACGAGCAGTACTTC. As protein: CASSLGSGSYEQYF.

The chain links TRBV5-1 to TRBJ1-2, with D possibly being TRBD1 (6 bases). Germline V gives CDR1 SGHRS, CDR2 YFSETQ. The CDR3 contains 15 residues. Trimming shortened V by 1 base and J by 3 bases, and 13 bases separated the two germline ends. CDR3: CASSLYGGPDYGYTF. The CDR3, as DNA: TGCGCCAGCAGCTTGTATGGGGGGCCTGACTATGGCTACACCTTC.

This rearrangement joins TRBV20-1 to TRBJ1-1, with no clear D. Germline V gene lookup returns CDR1 DFQATT and CDR2 SNEGSKA (reference sequence). Deletions cut 6 bases from V and 10 bases from J, with 15 bases between. The CDR3 consists of 11 residues. The CDR3: CSALYRYGAFF. The CDR3 DNA reads TGCAGTGCCCTATACCGCTATGGAGCTTTCTTT.

The sample holds one count of this clone. The chain is built from TRBV29-1 and TRBJ2-1; 9 nucleotides line up with TRBD1. This CDR3 region has 15 residues. Germline loops: CDR1 SQVTM, CDR2 ANQGSEA. V was pared by 4 bases and J by 8 bases, with 12 bases of the junction left unmatched. CDR3 bases: TGCAGCGTTGCCGGGACAGGGAAATATGTGTATGAGCAGTTCTTC. Its translation: CSVAGTGKYVYEQFF.